A single sample is the source of the 25 T cell receptor beta chains below, sequenced in a study of T cell repertoires in cytomegalovirus infection. TCRdb re-called the reads through MiXCR, storing one row per CDR3 protein. This table has about 300,000 distinct CDR3 sequences, roughly 25% appearing once. Sequencing was performed on PBMCs. These receptors were obtained from a human donor in good health (CMV status not recorded). Some clones in this sample may be carry-over from other donors' samples.

This clonotype showed up many times. The chain recombines TRBV7-2 with TRBJ1-5, with D perhaps matching TRBD1 (5 bases). The CDR3 totals 15 residues. Deletions cut 6 bases from V and 11 bases from J, with 23 bases between. CDR1 is SGHTA, CDR2 FQGNSA, per germline. CDR3 in DNA: TGTGCCAGCAGTATGAACCAGGGTGCCCTTGAGGCCCAGCATTTT. Translated, it gives CASSMNQGALEAQHF.

This clonotype was counted many times. V usage is TRBV4-3 and J usage is TRBJ2-3, with D maybe TRBD2 (6 bases). The CDR3 loop spans 17 amino acids. The germline V gene encodes CDR1 LGHNA and CDR2 YSLEER. Trimming cost V 3 bases and J 0 bases, with 16 bases left between them. For the CDR3, the DNA is TGCGCCAGCAGCCAGGGGGGAAGACGGCGCAGCACAGATACGCAGTATTTT. Translated, it gives CASSQGGRRRSTDTQYF.

This clonotype was counted a few times. V and J are TRBV5-1 and TRBJ2-5, with TRBD1 matching 10 bases. Per germline, CDR1 SGHRS and CDR2 YFSETQ. The J segment lost 5 bases and the V segment lost 3 bases, leaving 10 bases of the junction unmatched. This CDR3 contains 16 residues. DNA of the CDR3: TGCGCCAGCAGCTCACTGGGACAGGGGTCCGGGGAGACCCAGTACTTC. Encoded protein: CASSSLGQGSGETQYF.

The rearrangement links TRBV7-2 to TRBJ2-7, with TRBD2 matching over 7 bases. Trimming removed 5 bases from V and 3 bases from J; junction bases left unmatched: 13. From germline, CDR1 is SGHTA and CDR2 FQGNSA. The CDR3 sequence is 16 residues long. CDR3 region: CASSRREAGSNYEQYF. CDR3 DNA: TGTGCCAGCAGCCGACGGGAGGCAGGGAGCAACTACGAGCAGTACTTC. The full variable domain, with the rest looked up from reference TRBV7-2 and TRBJ2-7, is GAGVSQSPSNKVTEKGKDVELRCDPISGHTALYWYRQSLGQGLEFLIYFQGNSAPDKSGLPSDRFSAERTGGSVSTLTIQRTQQEDSAVYLCASSRREAGSNYEQYFGPGTRLTVT.

The J gene is TRBJ2-2, the V gene TRBV19; TRBD1 is a possible D gene (6 bases). The CDR3 totals 16 residues. V gave up 4 bases and J gave up 2 bases, with 14 bases separating them. Germline CDR1 and CDR2: LNHDA and SQIVND (reference sequence). The CDR3 spells CASSTTGTTNTGELFF. CDR3 coding DNA: TGTGCCAGTAGTACAACCGGGACAACTAACACCGGGGAGCTGTTTTTT. The whole variable domain, filled in from reference TRBV19 and TRBJ2-2, reads DGGITQSPKYLFRKEGQNVTLSCEQNLNHDAMYWYRQDPGQGLRLIYYSQIVNDFQKGDIAEGYSVSREKKESFPLTVTSAQKNPTAFYLCASSTTGTTNTGELFFGEGSRLTVL.

J is TRBJ2-1 and V is TRBV2; D unclear. Per the germline V gene, CDR1 is SNHLY and CDR2 is FYNNEI. V dropped 8 bases and J dropped 0 bases, with 8 bases sitting between them. The CDR3 extends over 13 amino acids. The CDR3 sequence: CASRFSSYNEQFF. The DNA of the CDR3 is TGTGCCAGCCGATTTAGCTCCTACAATGAGCAGTTCTTC. The full variable domain, in which reference TRBV2 and TRBJ2-1 provide the parts outside the CDR3, is EPEVTQTPSHQVTQMGQEVILRCVPISNHLYFYWYRQILGQKVEFLVSFYNNEISEKSEIFDDQFSVERPDGSNFTLKIRSTKLEDSAMYFCASRFSSYNEQFFGPGTRLTVL.

The rearrangement joins TRBV29-1 to TRBJ1-6; D unclear. V was cut by 4 bases and J by 0 bases, with 7 bases left in between. CDR3 length: 14 amino acids. CDR1 is SQVTM, CDR2 ANQGSEA, per germline. The CDR3 region is CSVAGDSYNSPLHF. In nucleotides, the CDR3 is TGCAGCGTTGCGGGCGACTCCTATAATTCACCCCTCCACTTT.

The rearrangement joins TRBV7-3 to TRBJ1-6; a possible D gene is TRBD1 (5 bases). V was cut by 5 bases and J by 6 bases, with 17 bases left in between. Germline CDR1 SGHTA, CDR2 FQGTGA. The CDR3 covers 16 residues. The CDR3 DNA reads as TGTGCCAGCAGCATCCTTGGTGGGGCTTCTAATTCACCCCTCCACTTT. Translating it yields CASSILGGASNSPLHF.

The chain employs TRBV28 and TRBJ1-2, with D possibly being TRBD1 (5 bases). Germline V gives CDR1 MDHEN, CDR2 SYDVKM. The CDR3 is 15 amino acids. Trimming left V 4 bases short and J 0 bases short, with 12 bases between. CDR3 sequence (DNA): TGTGCCAGCAGTTGGGGTGACAGAGCTAACTATGGCTACACCTTC. It codes for CASSWGDRANYGYTF.

This clonotype was picked up many times. This chain connects TRBV7-2 to TRBJ2-5, with unresolved D. In germline, CDR1 is SGHTA, CDR2 FQGNSA. V was shortened by 3 bases and J by 1 base, with 6 bases between the two germline ends. This CDR3 is 13 amino acids long. The CDR3 loop is CASSFYGQETQYF. The CDR3 region has the DNA TGTGCCAGCAGCTTCTACGGCCAAGAGACCCAGTACTTC.

This clonotype was seen ten or more times. The V and J genes are TRBV7-2 and TRBJ2-7; 10 bases agree with TRBD1. Germline CDR1 is SGHTA and CDR2 is FQGNSA. The CDR3 spans 14 residues. The V gene end was trimmed by 4 bases and the J gene end by 7 bases; junction bases not matched to a gene: 7. The CDR3 DNA sequence: TGTGCCAGCAGCTCGGGGACAGGGGATCGGGAGCAGTACTTC. Translated, it gives CASSSGTGDREQYF.

The chain links TRBV5-4 to TRBJ2-7; TRBD1 matches 9 bases. Germline assignment: CDR1 SGHNT and CDR2 YYREEE (reference sequence). This CDR3 is 15 amino acids long. V was clipped by 5 bases and J by 3 bases; unmatched bases: 9. The DNA of the CDR3 is TGTGCCAGCAGTTCGACCGGGACAGGGTTCTACGAGCAGTACGTC. The encoded protein is CASSSTGTGFYEQYV.

This clonotype was recorded a few times. V and J are TRBV28 and TRBJ1-5; 10 bases are shared with TRBD1. The CDR3 runs 16 residues. Germline CDR1 reads MDHEN; CDR2 reads SYDVKM. After removal of 3 bases from V and 6 bases from J, the junction contained 8 bases not matched to a gene. For the CDR3, the DNA is TGTGCCAGCAGTTTGTCCGGGACAGGGGCCGTTCAGCCCCAGCATTTT. It is translated as CASSLSGTGAVQPQHF.

The V gene is TRBV2, the J gene TRBJ1-5, with D perhaps matching TRBD1 (6 bases). Germline V gene data show CDR1 as SNHLY and CDR2 as FYNNEI. This CDR3 spans 14 amino acids. The V gene lost 2 bases and the J gene lost 1 base, with 6 bases spanning the gap. The CDR3 here is CASSEQGSNQPQHF. CDR3 sequence (DNA): TGTGCCAGCAGTGAACAGGGGAGCAATCAGCCCCAGCATTTT.

The sample holds a few counts of this clonotype. The rearrangement joins TRBV4-1 to TRBJ2-7; TRBD1 matches at 7 bases. Per the germline V gene, CDR1 is MGHRA and CDR2 is YSYEKL. The CDR3 is made up of 15 amino acids. The J segment lost 8 bases and the V segment lost 5 bases, leaving 15 bases of the junction unmatched. CDR3: CASSSRQGPTGKQYF. CDR3 nucleotide sequence: TGCGCCAGCAGCTCCCGACAGGGCCCTACGGGGAAGCAGTACTTC.

In this sample, this clonotype turned up many times. The chain uses TRBV7-2 and TRBJ2-5, with D possibly being TRBD2 (5 bases). CDR3 length: 16 residues. V lost 5 bases and J lost 2, with 18 bases in between. In germline, CDR1 is SGHTA, CDR2 FQGNSA. The CDR3 loop is CASSPGNLGSQETQYF. The CDR3, as DNA: TGTGCCAGCAGCCCCGGGAACCTGGGAAGTCAAGAGACCCAGTACTTC.

V gene TRBV29-1 combines with J gene TRBJ1-2, with D unclear. Germline V gene lookup returns CDR1 SQVTM and CDR2 ANQGSEA. The CDR3 length is 11 residues. V shed 2 bases and J shed 8 bases, with 9 bases lying between them. The CDR3: CSVEPTWGYTF. The CDR3 DNA is TGCAGCGTTGAACCGACTTGGGGCTACACCTTC.

At least ten counts were recorded for this clonotype. The chain joins TRBV7-8 to TRBJ1-1, with 9 bases matching TRBD1. The germline V gene has CDR1 SGHVS and CDR2 FQNEAQ. The CDR3 covers 14 residues. With 4 bases clipped from V and 3 bases from J, the junction kept 3 bases outside the gene matches. The CDR3 bases are TGTGCCAGCAGCTCCGGACAGGGGTACACTGAAGCTTTCTTT. This encodes CASSSGQGYTEAFF. The full variable domain, with the rest looked up from reference TRBV7-8 and TRBJ1-1, is GAGVSQSPRYKVAKRGQDVALRCDPISGHVSLFWYQQALGQGPEFLTYFQNEAQLDKSGLPSDRFFAERPEGSVSTLKIQRTQQEDSAVYLCASSSGQGYTEAFFGQGTRLTVV.

The chain combines TRBV28 with TRBJ2-3, with 7 bases that match TRBD1. The V segment lost 7 bases and the J segment 2 bases; nucleotides outside the gene matches: 9. The length of the CDR3 is 15 residues. CDR1 and CDR2 from the germline V gene are MDHEN and SYDVKM. Here the CDR3 reads CASTPGGVVTDTQYF. CDR3 DNA sequence: TGTGCCAGCACCCCAGGGGGAGTAGTCACAGATACGCAGTATTTT. Looking up the rest from reference TRBV28 and TRBJ2-3 gives the full variable domain: DVKVTQSSRYLVKRTGEKVFLECVQDMDHENMFWYRQDPGLGLRLIYFSYDVKMKEKGDIPEGYSVSREKKERFSLILESASTNQTSMYLCASTPGGVVTDTQYFGPGTRLTVL.

The J gene is TRBJ1-2, the V gene TRBV6-2 or TRBV6-3, with 9 nucleotides matching TRBD1. From germline, CDR1 is MNHEY and CDR2 SVGEGT. The CDR3 is 17 amino acids. V shed 6 bases, J shed 3 bases, and the junction held 14 bases outside the gene matches. DNA for the CDR3: TGTGCCAGCAGCCCGATATCCGTCCGGACAGGGGACTATGGCTACACCTTC. Translated: CASSPISVRTGDYGYTF.

This clonotype was detected only a few times. The chain carries TRBV28 and TRBJ2-7; D unresolved. Germline loops: CDR1 MDHEN, CDR2 SYDVKM. The CDR3 length is 13 residues. V was trimmed by 3 bases and J by 2 bases, leaving 8 bases between them. As DNA, the CDR3 is TGTGCCAGCAGTTTTATTGGTCCCTACGAGCAGTACTTC. Translating gives CASSFIGPYEQYF.

The genes are TRBV9 and TRBJ2-1; 10 nucleotides align to TRBD2. Germline CDR1 SGDLS, CDR2 YYNGEE. The CDR3 totals 20 residues. V lost 0 bases and J lost 0; bases outside the gene matches: 12. CDR3 sequence: CASSVAVIAGGLTSYNEQFF. The CDR3 DNA is TGTGCCAGCAGCGTAGCTGTAATAGCGGGAGGACTTACCTCCTACAATGAGCAGTTCTTC. Complete variable domain (other parts from reference TRBV9 and TRBJ2-1): DSGVTQTPKHLITATGQRVTLRCSPRSGDLSVYWYQQSLDQGLQFLIQYYNGEERAKGNILERFSAQQFPDLHSELNLSSLELGDSALYFCASSVAVIAGGLTSYNEQFFGPGTRLTVL.

This clonotype has more than one count but fewer than ten. The chain is built from TRBV5-1 and TRBJ2-7; tentatively, D is TRBD1 (6 bases). This CDR3 has 14 amino acids. Germline lookup yields CDR1 SGHRS and CDR2 YFSETQ. V was trimmed by 1 base and J by 1 base, leaving 9 bases between them. CDR3 residues: CASSLPGQSYEQYF. As DNA, the CDR3 is TGCGCCAGCAGCTTGCCGGGACAATCCTACGAGCAGTACTTC. Filled out from reference TRBV5-1 and TRBJ2-7, the complete variable domain reads KAGVTQTPRYLIKTRGQQVTLSCSPISGHRSVSWYQQTPGQGLQFLFEYFSETQRNKGNFPGRFSGRQFSNSRSEMNVSTLELGDSALYLCASSLPGQSYEQYFGPGTRLTVT.

This clonotype has ten or more counts. This chain links TRBV19 with TRBJ1-2; 7 nucleotides agree with TRBD1. Germline values: CDR1 LNHDA, CDR2 SQIVND (reference sequence). The CDR3 is made up of 16 amino acids. The trim removed 4 bases at V and 0 bases at J, leaving 8 bases unmatched. The CDR3 bases are TGTGCCAGTAGTACCTACCAGGGACAGCCTAACTATGGCTACACCTTC. Protein sequence: CASSTYQGQPNYGYTF.

The chain recombines TRBV24-1 with TRBJ1-1; D is unresolved. This CDR3 contains 12 residues. Germline CDR1 is KGHDR and CDR2 is SFDVKD. Trimming took 9 bases from V and 4 from J, leaving 11 bases between them. In DNA form, the CDR3 reads TGTGCCACCTCTACGGGGTTCACTGAAGCTTTCTTT. Translation gives CATSTGFTEAFF.